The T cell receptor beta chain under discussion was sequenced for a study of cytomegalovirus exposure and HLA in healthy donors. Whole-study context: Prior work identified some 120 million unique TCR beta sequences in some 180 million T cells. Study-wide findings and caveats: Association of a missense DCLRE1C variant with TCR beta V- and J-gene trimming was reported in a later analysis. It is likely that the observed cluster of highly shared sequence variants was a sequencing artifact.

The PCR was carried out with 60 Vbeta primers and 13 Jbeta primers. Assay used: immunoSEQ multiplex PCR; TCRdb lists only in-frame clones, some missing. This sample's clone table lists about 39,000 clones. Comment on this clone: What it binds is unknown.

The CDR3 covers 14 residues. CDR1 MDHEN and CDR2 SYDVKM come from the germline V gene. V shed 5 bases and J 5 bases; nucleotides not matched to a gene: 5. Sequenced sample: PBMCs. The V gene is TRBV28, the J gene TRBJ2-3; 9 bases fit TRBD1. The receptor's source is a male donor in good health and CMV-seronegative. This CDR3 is CASSRDRVIDTQYF. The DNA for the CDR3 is TGTGCCAGCAGTCGGGACAGGGTCATAGATACGCAGTATTTT.